This TCR beta chain is drawn from a study of T-cell reconstitution after alpha-beta-depleted transplantation in children. With V trimmed by 4 bases and J by 2 bases, 12 bases remained unmatched. The CDR3 loop spans 19 amino acids. Germline V gene data show CDR1 as SGHNT and CDR2 as YENEEA. About this clonotype itself: What it binds is unknown.

Regarding the study as a whole: Most T-cell counts and diversity one year after the transplant came from T cells that were newly produced. At around two months after transplant, the alpha-beta T cells were reportedly derived from several hundred expanded clones that came from non-depleted graft cells.

Unique molecular identifiers were used in preparing the TCRbeta library. TCRdb itself ran the PCR reads through MiXCR, one entry per CDR3 protein. The sample consists of 15,000 to 20,000 distinct CDR3 sequences, 4.5% to 6% of them appearing once. The sequence was collected from a boy younger than 18 with acute lymphoblastic leukemia, due to receive a stem cell transplant. The sequenced sample was PBMCs, obtained before TCRalphabeta/CD19-depleted stem cell transplant. The chain joins TRBV11-3 to TRBJ2-1; 12 nucleotides line up with TRBD2. The CDR3, as DNA: TGTGCCAGCAGCTCCAGCCTGACTAGCGGGAGAGGTCCCTACAATGAGCAGTTCTTC. Amino acid sequence: CASSSSLTSGRGPYNEQFF.